Following are 27 T cell receptor beta chains from one sample sequenced in a study of blood T cells in healthy people across ages. A second PCR of roughly 7 to 11 cycles used a sample-barcoded 5' primer and a J-beta primer mix. From the 5' RACE reads, TCRdb called clonotypes with MiXCR, one entry per CDR3 protein. Of approximately 800,000 distinct CDR3 sequences listed, about 56% are singletons. What was sequenced was blood. The receptors were gathered from a man between 35 and 55 years old in good health.

This clonotype was counted only a few times. The J gene is TRBJ1-2, the V gene TRBV18, with no clear D. The CDR3 extends over 15 amino acids. Germline lookup yields CDR1 KGHSH and CDR2 LQKENI. V was clipped by 3 bases and J by 2 bases, with 13 bases between them. CDR3 protein: CASSPGMETNYGYTF. The CDR3 bases are TGTGCCAGCTCACCGGGGATGGAAACCAACTATGGCTACACCTTC.

The chain uses TRBV19 and TRBJ2-7, with 7 bases matching TRBD2. CDR3 length equals 13 residues. Per the germline V gene, CDR1 is LNHDA and CDR2 is SQIVND (reference sequence). V lost 4 bases, J lost 6 bases, and 6 bases stayed unmatched. The CDR3 here is CASSNGLDGEQYF. The CDR3, as DNA: TGTGCCAGTAGTAACGGACTAGACGGCGAGCAGTACTTC.

This clonotype was recorded many times. V is TRBV29-1 and J is TRBJ2-6; perhaps TRBD2 as D (6 bases). Germline V CDR1 and CDR2: SQVTM, ANQGSEA. The CDR3 totals 13 residues. With 5 bases removed from V and 2 bases from J, the gap between germline ends came to 7 bases. The CDR3 DNA sequence: TGCAGCGTTTCGGGGGCTGGGGCCAACGTCCTGACTTTC. Protein sequence: CSVSGAGANVLTF.

This clonotype has more than one count but fewer than ten. The chain couples TRBV6-5 to TRBJ1-1; D gene unclear. The V end was cut by 7 bases, the J end by 5 bases, with 14 bases between. The length of the CDR3 is 13 residues. CDR1 and CDR2 (germline): MNHEY, SVGAGI. CDR3 nucleotide sequence: TGTGCCAGCACCACATTAGGAAGGACTGAAGCTTTCTTT. It is translated as CASTTLGRTEAFF.

Concerning this clonotype: A clone one base away is much larger, so this may be a read error. The chain couples TRBV6-1 to TRBJ1-5; D may be TRBD1 (5 bases). The CDR3 contains 15 residues. The germline gives CDR1 MNHNS, CDR2 SASEGT. CDR3 residues: CVSSEAGQQNQPQHF. CDR3 nucleotide sequence: TGTGTCAGCAGTGAAGCAGGGCAGCAGAATCAGCCCCAGCATTTT.

The chain is built from TRBV20-1 and TRBJ2-1; either TRBD1 or TRBD2 may supply D (6 bases each). Germline loops: CDR1 DFQATT, CDR2 SNEGSKA (reference sequence). Trimming stripped 0 bases from V and 5 bases from J, with 14 bases between. This CDR3 is built from 15 residues. The CDR3 nucleotides read TGCAGTGCTAGAGACGGAGTCGGGGGCAACAATGAGCAGTTCTTC. Translation gives CSARDGVGGNNEQFF.

This clonotype has a handful of counts. The J gene is TRBJ2-5, the V gene TRBV6-5; 7 nucleotides agree with TRBD1. The germline V gene encodes CDR1 MNHEY and CDR2 SVGAGI. CDR3 length: 15 amino acids. V shed 4 bases and J 2 bases; nucleotides not matched to a gene: 7. The CDR3 DNA reads TGTGCCAGCAGTTGTGGGACAGTGATTCAAGAGACCCAGTACTTC. Amino acids: CASSCGTVIQETQYF.

This clonotype showed up just a few times. The chain couples TRBV9 to TRBJ2-1, with D perhaps matching TRBD2 (6 bases). The tail of the sequence fits TRBJ2-7 better, so the J call may be wrong. The V gene's germline CDR1 is SGDLS and CDR2 YYNGEE. This CDR3 region has 18 residues. The CDR3 loop is CASSVEGASASSYNEQYF. CDR3 DNA: TGTGCCAGCAGCGTAGAAGGGGCTAGCGCTAGCTCCTACAATGAGCAGTACTTC.

The chain recombines TRBV27 with TRBJ2-1; D is unresolved. The CDR3 is 15 amino acids. V was shortened by 5 bases and J by 4 bases, with 15 bases between the two germline ends. Germline assignment: CDR1 MNHEY and CDR2 SMNVEV (reference sequence). The chain's CDR3 is CASSQVPLTYNEQFF. For the CDR3, the DNA is TGTGCCAGCAGTCAAGTCCCATTAACTTACAATGAGCAGTTCTTC.

V is TRBV24-1 and J is TRBJ2-7; perhaps TRBD2 as D (6 bases). The J call could be wrong; TRBJ2-5 is a better fit for the DNA end. Germline V lookup: CDR1 KGHDR, CDR2 SFDVKD. CDR3 size: 15 residues. The CDR3 region is CATSAPGGSGETQYF. The CDR3 nucleotides read TGTGCCACCAGTGCCCCTGGAGGGTCAGGGGAGACCCAGTACTTC.

The genes are TRBV29-1 and TRBJ1-2, with a weak D call TRBD1 (5 bases). From germline, CDR1 is SQVTM and CDR2 ANQGSEA. This CDR3 spans 14 amino acids. Trimming removed 5 bases at V and 0 bases at J, with 13 bases between. The CDR3 protein is CSVIDRGPNYGYTF. The CDR3, as DNA: TGCAGCGTTATTGACAGAGGCCCTAACTATGGCTACACCTTC.

This sequence joins TRBV28 and TRBJ2-5; TRBD1 matches 9 bases. Losses at the gene ends were 6 bases for V and 4 bases for J; bases not matched to a gene: 9. This CDR3 has 15 residues. Germline-derived CDR1 and CDR2 are MDHEN and SYDVKM. The CDR3 sequence: CASRGTDRGPETQYF. CDR3 coding DNA: TGTGCCAGCAGAGGGACGGACAGGGGACCAGAGACCCAGTACTTC.

The DNA of the CDR3 is TGTGCCAGCAGACAGGTAGCTGATGGCATTCAGTACTTC. Its translation is CASRQVADGIQYF. The V call is TRBV7-2, the J call TRBJ2-4, with D tentatively TRBD1 (5 bases). V was pared by 6 bases and J by 9 bases, with 15 bases between. This CDR3 spans 13 amino acids. Germline V CDR1 and CDR2: SGHTA, FQGNSA.

As to this clonotype: At one of its ends the junction is not consistent with the germline gene, which may arise from a read error. The DNA for the CDR3 is TGCAGCGTTGAAGGGACGGGGAACTATGGCTGCACCTTC. Translated: CSVEGTGNYGCTF. The chain recombines TRBV29-1 with TRBJ1-2; D not resolved. CDR1 is SQVTM, CDR2 ANQGSEA, per germline. The CDR3 length is 13 residues.

J is TRBJ2-7 and V is TRBV28; 9 nucleotides align to TRBD1. V gave up 8 bases and J gave up 2 bases; unmatched junction bases: 10. CDR3 length: 15 amino acids. CDR1 MDHEN and CDR2 SYDVKM come from the germline V gene. CDR3 DNA: TGTGCCAGCGCAGGATCGGGACAGGGAACCTACGAGCAGTACTTC. Protein: CASAGSGQGTYEQYF.

The table lists this clonotype with a few counts. The chain couples TRBV5-1 to TRBJ2-5; TRBD2 might be the D (6 bases). Trimming took 0 bases from V and 4 from J, leaving 7 bases between them. CDR1 and CDR2 from the germline V gene are SGHRS and YFSETQ. This CDR3 is built from 13 residues. CDR3 amino acids: CASSLVLAETQYF. The CDR3 DNA reads TGCGCCAGCAGCTTGGTACTAGCAGAGACCCAGTACTTC.

In its sample, this clonotype was seen a few times. The rearrangement links TRBV14 to TRBJ2-1; 13 nucleotides agree with TRBD2. This CDR3 contains 15 residues. V lost 6 bases and J lost 5; bases outside the gene matches: 4. Germline CDR1 and CDR2: SGHDN and FVKESK. CDR3 sequence: CASRPTSGGNNEQFF. CDR3 bases: TGTGCCAGCAGACCGACTAGCGGGGGGAACAATGAGCAGTTCTTC.

This clonotype was recorded once. The V call is TRBV28, the J call TRBJ2-7; 9 bases agree with TRBD1. Germline assignment: CDR1 MDHEN and CDR2 SYDVKM. V lost 4 bases, J lost 7 bases, and 8 bases stayed unmatched. This CDR3 has 14 amino acids. The CDR3 protein is CASSYLQGAGEQYF. CDR3 DNA: TGTGCCAGCAGTTACCTACAGGGGGCGGGTGAGCAGTACTTC.

The V call is TRBV11-2, the J call TRBJ2-1, with a tentative D call TRBD1 (7 bases). The CDR3 totals 16 residues. V lost 6 bases and J lost 3, with 18 bases in between. The germline CDR1 and CDR2 sequences are SGHAT and FQNNGV. The CDR3 nucleotides are TGTGCCAGCAGACCAGTCAGGGGGGTCCTCTACAATGAGCAGTTCTTC. Translation: CASRPVRGVLYNEQFF. The variable domain in full, with the rest retrieved from reference TRBV11-2 and TRBJ2-1, is EAGVAQSPRYKIIEKRQSVAFWCNPISGHATLYWYQQILGQGPKLLIQFQNNGVVDDSQLPKDRFSAERLKGVDSTLKIQPAKLEDSAVYLCASRPVRGVLYNEQFFGPGTRLTVL.

Turning to this clonotype: Sequence at one end of the junction differs from germline and may be a read error. The chain combines TRBV7-2 with TRBJ2-5, with 8 positions matching TRBD1. Germline-derived CDR1 and CDR2 are SGHTA and FQGNSA. The CDR3 runs to 18 residues. CDR3 protein: CASSLVPGGRTVMETQYF. The CDR3 bases are TGTGCCAGTAGCTTAGTCCCAGGGGGCCGTACTGTTATGGAGACCCAGTACTTC. Supplemented by reference TRBV7-2 and TRBJ2-5, the full variable domain reads GAGVSQSPSNKVTEKGKDVELRCDPISGHTALYWYRQSLGQGLEFLIYFQGNSAPDKSGLPSDRFSAERTGGSVSTLTIQRTQQEDSAVYLCASSLVPGGRTVMETQYFGPGTRLLVL.

The V call is TRBV7-2, the J call TRBJ1-4; 8 bases fit TRBD1. J lost 6 bases, V lost 5 bases, and 11 bases had no gene match. The CDR3 covers 16 residues. Germline assignment: CDR1 SGHTA and CDR2 FQGNSA. The DNA of the CDR3 is TGTGCCAGCAGCCTAAACGGACAGGGCGGATATGAAAAACTGTTTTTT. Protein: CASSLNGQGGYEKLFF.

There are a few counts of this clonotype. The rearrangement uses TRBV6-6 and TRBJ2-7; 7 bases fit TRBD1. This CDR3 has 15 residues. Germline V CDR1 and CDR2: MNHNY, SVGAGI (reference sequence). The trim removed 6 bases at V and 4 bases at J, leaving 12 bases unmatched. The CDR3 region has the DNA TGTGCCAGCAGAGGGGGCTTGGACTGGGGGTACGAGCAGTACTTC. This codes for CASRGGLDWGYEQYF.

The chain recombines TRBV6-2 or TRBV6-3 with TRBJ2-7; D perhaps matches TRBD1 (5 bases). The CDR3 has 14 residues. Germline lookup yields CDR1 MNHEY and CDR2 SVGEGT. V lost 5 bases and J lost 5, with 16 bases in between. The CDR3 is CASSTRQGSNEQYF. The CDR3 DNA is TGTGCCAGCAGTACCCGGCAGGGTAGCAACGAGCAGTACTTC.

This clonotype was detected a few times. J is TRBJ2-4 and V is TRBV6-2 or TRBV6-3, with 9 bases aligning to TRBD1. Germline CDR1 MNHEY, CDR2 SVGEGT. Germline trimming cut 5 bases from V and 6 bases from J; bases unmatched to any gene: 5. The CDR3 is 14 residues long. Here the CDR3 reads CASSGGQGRNIQYF. For the CDR3, the DNA is TGTGCCAGCAGTGGAGGACAGGGGAGAAACATTCAGTACTTC.

A word on this clonotype: One base away lies a much larger clone, so this may be a sequencing read error. The chain combines TRBV19 with TRBJ2-4, with TRBD2 matching over 10 bases. The J call may be mistaken, given a closer DNA end match to TRBJ2-7. Germline-derived CDR1 and CDR2 are LNHDA and SQIVND (reference sequence). The CDR3 loop spans 18 amino acids. The CDR3, as DNA: TGTGCCAGTAGTTTAGCCAGCGGGGGGGCCGGAGTGGCCTACGAGCAGTACTTC. Its translation is CASSLASGGAGVAYEQYF.

A few counts support this clonotype. This chain joins TRBV12-3 or TRBV12-4 and TRBJ1-2; D gene unclear. Trimming cost V 6 bases and J 0 bases, with 5 bases left between them. This CDR3 has 12 amino acids. The CDR3 region has the DNA TGTGCCAGCAGCGGGCCTAACTATGGCTACACCTTC. It yields the protein CASSGPNYGYTF.

This chain connects TRBV28 to TRBJ2-3; no reliable D call. This CDR3 has 13 amino acids. V lost 8 bases and J 4 bases, leaving 13 bases between the germline ends. The germline gives CDR1 MDHEN, CDR2 SYDVKM. The DNA for the CDR3 is TGTGCCAGCGGTATATCCAGAGCAGATACGCAGTATTTT. Its translation is CASGISRADTQYF.